These T cell receptor beta chains were read from a single sample in a study of cytotoxic CD8 clonotypes in ibrutinib-treated CLL. The data were produced by immunoSEQ multiplex PCR, yet TCRdb's version contains in-frame clones alone and is incomplete. The sample lists a few hundred thousand clones; roughly 71% were seen once. The sample consisted of PBMCs, taken after 36 months of ibrutinib treatment. These receptors all come from a human donor with chronic lymphocytic leukemia. The CDR3 runs from the conserved cysteine through the conserved F or W. D genes are given only for firm matches. Some rows mark clone size as missing; the rest say once, few, many or name a class of expanded clone.

j_call: TRBJ2-7; clone_size: -; d_call: TRBD1; v_call: TRBV6-6; cdr3_aa: CASSNYRGSYEQYF; cdr3_nt: TGTGCCAGCAGTAACTACAGGGGTTCCTACGAGCAGTACTTC
j_call: TRBJ2-7; clone_size: -; d_call: -; v_call: TRBV5-6; cdr3_aa: CASSHSGGSAYEQYF; cdr3_nt: TGTGCCAGCAGCCACTCTGGAGGAAGCGCCTACGAGCAGTACTTC
j_call: TRBJ2-7; clone_size: -; d_call: -; v_call: TRBV7-9; cdr3_aa: CASSFGGAYEQYF; cdr3_nt: TGTGCCAGCAGCTTTGGAGGGGCCTACGAGCAGTACTTC
j_call: TRBJ2-5; clone_size: -; d_call: TRBD1; v_call: TRBV9; cdr3_aa: CASSVGTGGKETQYF; cdr3_nt: TGTGCCAGCAGCGTAGGGACAGGGGGGAAAGAGACCCAGTACTTC
j_call: TRBJ2-7; clone_size: -; d_call: -; v_call: TRBV4-1; cdr3_aa: CASSQGWVGGNEQYF; cdr3_nt: TGCGCCAGCAGCCAAGGGTGGGTAGGGGGAAACGAGCAGTACTTC
j_call: TRBJ1-6; clone_size: -; d_call: -; v_call: TRBV19; cdr3_aa: CASNRDTSGGPLHF; cdr3_nt: TGTGCCAGTAATCGGGACACCTCGGGGGGACCCCTCCACTTT
j_call: TRBJ2-7; clone_size: -; d_call: -; v_call: TRBV11-2; cdr3_aa: CASSLGSVEQYF; cdr3_nt: TGTGCCAGCAGCTTAGGATCTGTCGAGCAGTACTTC
j_call: TRBJ2-7; clone_size: once; d_call: TRBD1; v_call: TRBV11-1; cdr3_aa: CASRSGTGVYF; cdr3_nt: TGTGCCAGCAGGTCCGGGACAGGTGTGTACTTC
j_call: TRBJ1-4; clone_size: -; d_call: -; v_call: TRBV4-1; cdr3_aa: CASSHAGRTTGEKLFF; cdr3_nt: TGCGCCAGCAGCCATGCAGGAAGGACAACGGGAGAAAAACTGTTTTTT
j_call: TRBJ1-2; clone_size: -; d_call: -; v_call: TRBV9; cdr3_aa: CASSPGGYTF; cdr3_nt: TGTGCCAGCAGCCCCGGTGGCTACACCTTC
j_call: TRBJ1-1; clone_size: few; d_call: -; v_call: TRBV29-1; cdr3_aa: CSAKGGTEAFF; cdr3_nt: TGCAGCGCAAAGGGTGGCACTGAAGCTTTCTTT
j_call: TRBJ1-2; clone_size: -; d_call: -; v_call: TRBV4-1; cdr3_aa: CASSQQIKQGRGYTF; cdr3_nt: TGCGCCAGCAGCCAACAAATAAAACAAGGCCGGGGCTACACCTTC
j_call: TRBJ1-6; clone_size: -; d_call: TRBD1; v_call: TRBV5-1; cdr3_aa: CASSFRDSENSPLHF; cdr3_nt: TGCGCCAGCAGCTTTAGGGACAGTGAGAATTCACCCCTCCACTTT
j_call: TRBJ2-7; clone_size: -; d_call: -; v_call: TRBV11-2; cdr3_aa: CASSPIREYEQYF; cdr3_nt: TGTGCCAGCAGCCCTATAAGAGAGTACGAGCAGTACTTC
j_call: TRBJ1-1; clone_size: -; d_call: -; v_call: TRBV20-1; cdr3_aa: CSADWNTEAFF; cdr3_nt: TGCAGTGCTGACTGGAACACTGAAGCTTTCTTT
j_call: TRBJ2-7; clone_size: few; d_call: -; v_call: TRBV6-5; cdr3_aa: CASSRVPTSYEQYF; cdr3_nt: TGTGCCAGCAGTAGGGTGCCAACGTCGTACGAGCAGTACTTC
j_call: TRBJ1-3; clone_size: -; d_call: TRBD1; v_call: TRBV19; cdr3_aa: CASSTPTGGFVDSGNTIYF; cdr3_nt: TGTGCCAGTAGTACACCGACAGGGGGCTTTGTAGACTCTGGAAACACCATATATTTT
j_call: TRBJ1-5; clone_size: -; d_call: TRBD1; v_call: TRBV7-2; cdr3_aa: CASSAARTGGIQPQHF; cdr3_nt: TGTGCCAGCAGCGCCGCCAGGACAGGGGGCATTCAGCCCCAGCATTTT
j_call: TRBJ1-5; clone_size: -; d_call: -; v_call: TRBV4-1; cdr3_aa: CASSQGPHNQPQHF; cdr3_nt: TGCGCCAGCAGCCAAGGACCGCACAATCAGCCCCAGCATTTT
j_call: TRBJ1-5; clone_size: -; d_call: -; v_call: TRBV15; cdr3_aa: CATSRPGGNQPQHF; cdr3_nt: TGTGCCACCAGCAGACCGGGGGGCAATCAGCCCCAGCATTTT